The 29 T cell receptor beta chains below were found in one sample sequenced in a study of blood T cell repertoires in COVID-19. The table came from immunoSEQ multiplex PCR; TCRdb's copy has only in-frame clones and leaves some out. This sample has roughly 180,000 clones; around 79% occur once, and the top ten carry about 11%. Sequenced sample: PBMCs or T cells enriched from blood (not recorded which). Receptors were obtained from a man aged 45-65 years who had recovered from COVID-19.

The J gene is TRBJ1-6, the V gene TRBV11-2, with D possibly being TRBD1 (5 bases). CDR1 is SGHAT, CDR2 FQNNGV, per germline. CDR3 length: 16 amino acids. Trimming removed 2 bases at V and 1 base at J, with 9 bases between. This chain's CDR3 is CASSLPGGSYNSPLHF. The CDR3 nucleotides read TGTGCCAGCAGCTTACCCGGGGGGTCCTATAATTCACCCCTCCACTTT.

The gene calls are TRBV14 and TRBJ2-1; 9 bases fit TRBD2. Germline loops: CDR1 SGHDN, CDR2 FVKESK. This CDR3 has 15 amino acids. The ends lost 4 bases at V and 3 bases at J; junction bases unmatched: 4. CDR3 in DNA: TGTGCCAGCAGCCTTTTGACTAGCGGCTACAATGAGCAGTTCTTC. As protein: CASSLLTSGYNEQFF. The whole variable domain, remainder taken from reference TRBV14 and TRBJ2-1, is EAGVTQFPSHSVIEKGQTVTLRCDPISGHDNLYWYRRVMGKEIKFLLHFVKESKQDESGMPNNRFLAERTGGTYSTLKVQPAELEDSGVYFCASSLLTSGYNEQFFGPGTRLTVL.

The chain combines TRBV6-5 with TRBJ2-7; TRBD2 is a possible D gene (5 bases). CDR3 size: 15 residues. CDR1 is MNHEY and CDR2 is SVGAGI in the germline V gene. V lost 3 bases, J lost 3 bases, and 15 bases lay in between. The CDR3 loop reads CASSYRWEKGYEQYF. The DNA of the CDR3 is TGTGCCAGCAGTTATAGGTGGGAGAAGGGCTACGAGCAGTACTTC.

This chain connects TRBV13 to TRBJ2-7; no firm D call. CDR1 is PRHDT, CDR2 FYEKMQ, per germline (reference sequence). V shed 5 bases and J shed 6 bases, with 14 bases lying between them. This CDR3 has 13 residues. CDR3 sequence: CASSPIRSLEQYF. CDR3 nucleotide sequence: TGTGCCAGCAGCCCTATTAGGAGTCTCGAGCAGTACTTC. The variable domain in full, with the rest retrieved from reference TRBV13 and TRBJ2-7, is AAGVIQSPRHLIKEKRETATLKCYPIPRHDTVYWYQQGPGQDPQFLISFYEKMQSDKGSIPDRFSAQQFSDYHSELNMSSLELGDSALYFCASSPIRSLEQYFGPGTRLTVT.

The chain links TRBV3-1 (or the pseudogene TRBV3-2) to TRBJ2-7, with TRBD2 identical over 10 bases. The CDR3 sequence is 15 residues long. The V gene end was trimmed by 1 base and the J gene end by 6 bases; junction bases not matched to a gene: 6. Per germline, CDR1 LGHDT and CDR2 YNNKEL (reference sequence). The CDR3: CASSQGGSSGSEQYF. CDR3 DNA: TGTGCCAGCAGCCAAGGGGGCTCTAGCGGGAGCGAGCAGTACTTC.

J is TRBJ1-2 and V is TRBV6-1; the match to TRBD1 covers 7 bases. Germline assignment: CDR1 MNHNS and CDR2 SASEGT. The V and J ends lost 3 bases and 1 base, in that order; junction bases with no gene match: 11. CDR3 length equals 17 residues. The CDR3: CASSDGTARFINYGYTF. Written as DNA, the CDR3 is TGTGCCAGCAGTGACGGGACAGCCCGTTTTATTAACTATGGCTACACCTTC.

This clone was recorded a few times. CDR3 residues: CATGGQYF. The DNA for the CDR3 is TGCGCCACCGGGGGTCAGTACTTC. The chain employs TRBV10-1 and TRBJ2-7; D perhaps matches TRBD2 (6 bases). Per germline, CDR1 WNHNN and CDR2 SYGVQD (reference sequence). The CDR3 contains 8 residues. Trimming shortened V by 10 bases and J by 10 bases, and 8 bases separated the two germline ends.

The rearrangement links TRBV11-1 to TRBJ2-3; unclear D gene. The germline V gene has CDR1 SGHAT and CDR2 FQDESV (reference sequence). V lost 5 bases and J 6 bases, leaving 15 bases between the germline ends. This CDR3 is 14 amino acids long. This CDR3 is CASSVQEARDTQYF. The CDR3 coding sequence is TGTGCCAGCAGCGTACAAGAGGCAAGGGATACGCAGTATTTT.

The chain has TRBV4-2 and TRBJ2-7; D is possibly TRBD2 (6 bases). Trimming removed 0 bases at V and 4 bases at J, with 19 bases between. Germline V lookup: CDR1 LGHNA, CDR2 YNFKEQ. This CDR3 is 17 amino acids long. The CDR3 reads CASSQDGQGGEEYEQYF. The CDR3 nucleotides are TGTGCCAGCAGCCAAGATGGTCAGGGCGGGGAGGAATACGAGCAGTACTTC.

The chain carries TRBV12-2 and TRBJ2-7; the D call in the table, TRBD2, was not verified against the DNA. TRBV12-2 is shown as a pseudogene. This CDR3 is built from 16 residues. The CDR3 is CASRTLLSGRSLEQYF. The CDR3 DNA reads TGTGCAAGTCGCACCCTCTTGAGCGGGAGATCACTCGAGCAGTACTTC.

The chain employs TRBV3-1 (or the pseudogene TRBV3-2) and TRBJ2-1, with D perhaps TRBD1 (6 bases). The V end lost 2 bases, the J end lost 5 bases, and 25 bases lay between the germline ends. The CDR3 covers 19 residues. The germline gives CDR1 LGHDT, CDR2 YNNKEL (reference sequence). CDR3 bases: TGTGCCAGCAGCCAAAGATTATTGAGGCAGGGGCCGGAACACAATGAGCAGTTCTTC. Translating it yields CASSQRLLRQGPEHNEQFF.

This clone was recorded a few times. The rearrangement joins TRBV7-9 to TRBJ2-7; TRBD1 matches 9 bases. The trim removed 1 base at V and 6 bases at J, leaving 7 bases unmatched. Germline values: CDR1 SEHNR, CDR2 FQNEAQ (reference sequence). The CDR3 is made up of 15 amino acids. This CDR3 is CASSLGTGAEGEQYF. The CDR3 nucleotides are TGTGCCAGCAGCTTAGGGACAGGGGCTGAGGGCGAGCAGTACTTC.

The chain employs TRBV24-1 and TRBJ2-1; 7 nucleotides agree with TRBD1. Germline CDR1 KGHDR, CDR2 SFDVKD. J lost 6 bases, V lost 6 bases, and 7 bases had no gene match. This CDR3 is built from 14 residues. CDR3 coding DNA: TGTGCCACCAGTTTGACAGGGATGAGCAATGAGCAGTTCTTC. This codes for CATSLTGMSNEQFF.

The rearrangement links TRBV18 to TRBJ2-2, with 9 nucleotides matching TRBD1. The CDR3 totals 16 residues. Germline assignment: CDR1 KGHSH and CDR2 LQKENI. V gave up 3 bases and J gave up 5 bases; unmatched junction bases: 7. Here the CDR3 reads CASSPQWTGETGELFF. The CDR3 coding sequence is TGTGCCAGCTCACCTCAATGGACAGGGGAGACCGGGGAGCTGTTTTTT.

V and J are TRBV15 and TRBJ1-5; 7 nucleotides match TRBD1. The trim removed 7 bases at V and 4 bases at J, leaving 7 bases unmatched. CDR3 length equals 14 residues. The germline V gene has CDR1 LNHNV and CDR2 YYDKDF (reference sequence). CDR3 protein: CATTGPGGNQPQHF. CDR3 nucleotide sequence: TGTGCCACCACCGGACCAGGGGGTAATCAGCCCCAGCATTTT.

The V gene is TRBV3-1 (or the pseudogene TRBV3-2), the J gene TRBJ2-1; the match to TRBD2 covers 14 bases. CDR3 size: 17 residues. The germline V gene has CDR1 LGHDT and CDR2 YNNKEL (reference sequence). V was clipped by 3 bases and J by 12 bases; unmatched bases: 13. The CDR3 DNA is TGTGCCAGCAGCCACGATATTGGACTAGCGGGAGGAAGTGGGCAGTTCTTC. It is translated as CASSHDIGLAGGSGQFF.

This rearrangement joins TRBV7-2 to TRBJ2-7, with D hard to call. V lost 1 base and J 7 bases, leaving 14 bases between the germline ends. Germline V gene data show CDR1 as SGHTA and CDR2 as FQGNSA. This CDR3 contains 14 residues. The CDR3 here is CASSLDSRSLEQYF. For the CDR3, the DNA is TGTGCCAGCAGCTTAGATTCCCGGAGTTTGGAGCAGTACTTC.

The chain has TRBV10-3 and TRBJ1-6; possible D gene TRBD1, 5 bases. The germline V gene has CDR1 ENHRY and CDR2 SYGVKD. The V and J ends lost 4 bases and 10 bases respectively, with 14 bases between them. This CDR3 comprises 14 residues. CDR3 protein: CAISAGVSRSPLHF. In DNA, the CDR3 is TGTGCCATCAGTGCGGGGGTTTCGAGATCACCCCTCCACTTT.

Concerning this clone itself: Other DNA sequences in the sample encode the same CDR3. The chain recombines TRBV28 with TRBJ1-1, with 7 nucleotides matching TRBD1. Germline V CDR1 and CDR2: MDHEN, SYDVKM. The junction had 5 bases not matched to a gene; V was cut back by 5 bases and J by 5 bases. This CDR3 is built from 13 residues. CDR3 residues: CASSLSRGTEAFF. The DNA of the CDR3 is TGTGCCAGCAGTCTATCCAGGGGGACTGAAGCTTTCTTT. Full variable domain (missing parts from reference TRBV28 and TRBJ1-1): DVKVTQSSRYLVKRTGEKVFLECVQDMDHENMFWYRQDPGLGLRLIYFSYDVKMKEKGDIPEGYSVSREKKERFSLILESASTNQTSMYLCASSLSRGTEAFFGQGTRLTVV.

This clone has more than one count but fewer than ten. The chain combines TRBV5-1 with TRBJ2-3; no clear D. The CDR3 has 12 residues. Trimming shortened V by 3 bases and J by 2 bases, and 4 bases separated the two germline ends. Per germline, CDR1 SGHRS and CDR2 YFSETQ. The CDR3 nucleotides are TGCGCCAGCAGCTCCTACACAGATACGCAGTATTTT. Translation gives CASSSYTDTQYF.

The rearrangement links TRBV9 to TRBJ1-1; D unresolved. Trimming cost V 0 bases and J 1 base, with 25 bases left between them. The CDR3 length is 20 residues. Germline CDR1 reads SGDLS; CDR2 reads YYNGEE. CDR3 DNA sequence: TGTGCCAGCAGCGTAGTCCCCCAGGACTCTGGATTTACTTGGAACACTGAAGCTTTCTTT. Translated, it gives CASSVVPQDSGFTWNTEAFF.

The genes are TRBV10-3 and TRBJ2-7, with TRBD1 matching over 7 bases. CDR1 ENHRY and CDR2 SYGVKD come from the germline V gene. The CDR3 extends over 13 amino acids. Trimming removed 3 bases from V and 5 bases from J; junction bases left unmatched: 4. The CDR3 region has the DNA TGTGCCATCAGTGACCAGGACAGGAACGAGCAGTACTTC. It translates to CAISDQDRNEQYF.

V and J are TRBV10-3 and TRBJ2-3; 10 nucleotides match TRBD2. V lost 6 bases to trimming and J lost 0 bases; unmatched junction nucleotides: 6. The V gene's germline CDR1 is ENHRY and CDR2 SYGVKD. CDR3 length equals 16 residues. CDR3 in amino acids: CAIRRTSGGSTDTQYF. Here the CDR3 DNA reads TGTGCCATCAGGAGGACTAGCGGAGGGAGCACAGATACGCAGTATTTT.

The sample holds a few counts of this clone. The gene calls are TRBV11-2 and TRBJ1-2; 9 positions agree with TRBD1. This CDR3 is built from 14 residues. With V trimmed by 5 bases and J by 8 bases, 9 bases remained unmatched. Germline loops: CDR1 SGHAT, CDR2 FQNNGV. The CDR3 spells CASSAGQGLGGYTF. CDR3 coding DNA: TGTGCCAGCAGCGCCGGACAGGGGCTCGGGGGCTACACCTTC.

V is TRBV14 and J is TRBJ1-1, with D perhaps TRBD1 (6 bases). CDR1 and CDR2 (germline): SGHDN, FVKESK. Trimming left V 8 bases short and J 4 bases short, with 29 bases between. The CDR3 has 18 amino acids. The CDR3 DNA reads TGTGCCAGCCTACCCAAAACGGGACACCCCCAAAGATCCACTGAAGCTTTCTTT. Residues: CASLPKTGHPQRSTEAFF. Combining the CDR3 with reference TRBV14 and TRBJ1-1 gives the whole variable domain EAGVTQFPSHSVIEKGQTVTLRCDPISGHDNLYWYRRVMGKEIKFLLHFVKESKQDESGMPNNRFLAERTGGTYSTLKVQPAELEDSGVYFCASLPKTGHPQRSTEAFFGQGTRLTVV.

The rearrangement links TRBV5-1 to TRBJ2-5, with a tentative D call TRBD2 (6 bases). The ends were cut back, 7 bases at V and 4 bases at J, with 14 bases in the middle. CDR3 size: 13 residues. Germline V CDR1 and CDR2: SGHRS, YFSETQ. The CDR3 region is CASGGLGGETQYF. In nucleotides, the CDR3 is TGCGCCAGCGGTGGCTTGGGAGGAGAGACCCAGTACTTC.

DNA of the CDR3: TGTGCCAGCTCACCAGTACGAGCGCCAGTATCGACAGGGAAGAACACTGAAGCTTTCTTT. It encodes CASSPVRAPVSTGKNTEAFF. V gene TRBV18 combines with J gene TRBJ1-1; 7 bases fit TRBD1. J was trimmed by 1 base and V by 2 bases; bases with no gene match: 19. The CDR3 loop spans 20 amino acids. Germline CDR1 is KGHSH and CDR2 is LQKENI.

A few counts support this clone. The genes are TRBV5-4 and TRBJ2-2; tentatively, D is TRBD2 (7 bases). The CDR3 is 15 residues long. Germline V gene sequence: CDR1 SGHNT, CDR2 YYREEE (reference sequence). V was clipped by 4 bases and J by 3 bases, with 13 bases between them. CDR3 DNA sequence: TGTGCCAGCAGCCGGGGGGCAGGGGACACCGGGGAGCTGTTTTTT. Translation gives CASSRGAGDTGELFF. Full variable domain (missing parts from reference TRBV5-4 and TRBJ2-2): ETGVTQSPTHLIKTRGQQVTLRCSSQSGHNTVSWYQQALGQGPQFIFQYYREEENGRGNFPPRFSGLQFPNYSSELNVNALELDDSALYLCASSRGAGDTGELFFGEGSRLTVL.

The chain uses TRBV10-3 and TRBJ2-6; a possible D gene is TRBD2 (5 bases). Germline V gene sequence: CDR1 ENHRY, CDR2 SYGVKD. The length of the CDR3 is 14 residues. Trimming stripped 11 bases from V and 1 base from J, with 12 bases between. The CDR3 sequence is CAAHGISGANVLTF. CDR3 nucleotide sequence: TGTGCCGCCCACGGGATATCTGGGGCCAACGTCCTGACTTTC.